The rows below give T cell receptor beta chains drawn from one sample of a study of blood T cell repertoires in COVID-19. The data were produced by immunoSEQ multiplex PCR, yet TCRdb's version contains in-frame clones alone and is incomplete. This sample has roughly 80,000 clones; roughly 85% occur once, and the top ten carry roughly 5.3%. Sample: peripheral blood. These receptors all stem from a woman aged 80 or older with active or convalescent COVID-19. The CDR3 runs from the conserved cysteine through the conserved F or W. The D gene is left open where the match is weak. Only some rows state a clone size, as once, few, many or a class for expanded clones.

j_call | v_call | d_call | clone_size | cdr3_nt | cdr3_aa
TRBJ2-1 | TRBV30 | TRBD2 | NA | TGTGCCTACCCGGTGGGACTACCACACAATGAGCAGTTCTTC | CAYPVGLPHNEQFF
TRBJ1-4 | TRBV30 | NA | NA | TGTGCCTGCCTGTGGTCGGCGGAGGAGGAAAAACTGTTTTTT | CACLWSAEEEKLFF
TRBJ2-7 | TRBV28 | NA | NA | TGTGCCAGCAGTCTCGGGACACCTTCCTACGAGCAGTACTTC | CASSLGTPSYEQYF
TRBJ1-1 | TRBV6-5 | NA | NA | TGTGCCAGCAGTTACGGCTCAACGAACACTGAAGCTTTCTTT | CASSYGSTNTEAFF
TRBJ2-7 | TRBV3-1/TRBV3-2 | TRBD2 | NA | TGTGCCAGCAGCCAACCCGGACTAGACTTTTCCTACGAGCAGTACTTC | CASSQPGLDFSYEQYF
TRBJ2-7 | TRBV2 | TRBD1 | NA | TGTGCCAGCAGTTCTTATGGACAGGAAGAGTACTTC | CASSSYGQEEYF
TRBJ2-7 | TRBV6-2/TRBV6-3 | TRBD2 | NA | TGTGCCAGCAGTTACTTAGCGGGATACGAGCAGTACTTC | CASSYLAGYEQYF
TRBJ2-7 | TRBV7-9 | TRBD1 | once | TGTGCCAGCAGCTTGGGGACAGGGGGCGGCGACGAGCAGTACTTC | CASSLGTGGGDEQYF
TRBJ2-2 | TRBV7-3 | NA | NA | TGTGCCAGCAGACTGGAGGGGACCGGGGAGCTGTTTTTT | CASRLEGTGELFF
TRBJ1-2 | TRBV5-1 | NA | NA | TGCGCCAGCATGGCAGGGAGCGTGGGGGGAAGGAACTATGGCTACACCTTC | CASMAGSVGGRNYGYTF
TRBJ1-5 | TRBV6-2/TRBV6-3 | NA | once | TGTGCCAGCAGCCTAATGAATCAGATGGGCAATCAGCCCCAGCATTTT | CASSLMNQMGNQPQHF
TRBJ1-2 | TRBV4-3 | NA | once | TGCGCCAGCAGCCAAGATATTTGGGGGGTAAAAGCTAACTATGGCTACACCTTC | CASSQDIWGVKANYGYTF
TRBJ2-1 | TRBV7-8 | TRBD2 | few | TGTGCCAGCAGCTCATCCGGGACTAGCGCATGGAGCTCCTACAATGAGCAGTTCTTC | CASSSSGTSAWSSYNEQFF
TRBJ2-3 | TRBV29-1 | TRBD2 | NA | TGCAGCGTTCGACTAGCGGGGGGATTATTCGATACGCAGTATTTT | CSVRLAGGLFDTQYF
TRBJ2-1 | TRBV5-4 | TRBD2 | NA | TGTGCCAGCAGCTTGGACAGCGGGGGGACCTACAATGAGCAGTTCTTC | CASSLDSGGTYNEQFF
TRBJ1-5 | TRBV5-8 | TRBD1 | NA | TGTGCCAGCAGCCTTGAGACAGGGGGCCGGGGCAATCAGCCCCAGCATTTT | CASSLETGGRGNQPQHF
TRBJ2-7 | TRBV9 | NA | NA | TGTGCCAGCAGCGTAGGGGCAGGTTGGACCTACGAGCAGTACTTC | CASSVGAGWTYEQYF
TRBJ2-6 | TRBV6-2/TRBV6-3 | NA | NA | TGTGCCAGCAGCCAGCTCTCAAATCCATCTGGGGCCAACGTCCTGACTTTC | CASSQLSNPSGANVLTF
TRBJ1-2 | TRBV6-1 | TRBD1 | NA | TGTGCCAGCAGTGAAGGGAGAACAGGGGGCAGTAACGACTATGGCTACACCTTC | CASSEGRTGGSNDYGYTF
TRBJ1-2 | TRBV5-1 | NA | once | TGCGCCAGCAGCTTGGAGGTCGGTGGGAGTGGCTACACCTTC | CASSLEVGGSGYTF
TRBJ2-4 | TRBV3-1/TRBV3-2 | TRBD2 | NA | TGTGCCAGCAGCCAAGATCCAACCGGAGGACTAGGAGCCAAAAACATTCAGTACTTC | CASSQDPTGGLGAKNIQYF
TRBJ1-1 | TRBV18 | NA | NA | TGTGCCAGCTCACCAAGATATTCCGGGGGACTAAGCACTGAAGCTTTCTTT | CASSPRYSGGLSTEAFF
TRBJ2-1 | TRBV7-9 | NA | NA | TGTGCCAGCAGCTTCAGCGCCTTCGGTGAGCAGTTCTTC | CASSFSAFGEQFF
TRBJ1-2 | TRBV7-2 | NA | NA | TGTGCCAGCAGCTTACGTTCCAGTGGTGACTATGGCTACACCTTC | CASSLRSSGDYGYTF
TRBJ2-1 | TRBV14 | NA | once | TGTGCCAGCAGCCCTCTCGCGCGGAAGCTCTACAATGAGCAGTTCTTC | CASSPLARKLYNEQFF
TRBJ2-3 | TRBV11-2 | TRBD2 | once | TGTGCCAGCAGGGTGTGGTTAGCGGGAGGATACACAGATACGCAGTATTTT | CASRVWLAGGYTDTQYF
TRBJ1-1 | TRBV6-2/TRBV6-3 | NA | NA | TGTGCCAGCAGTCCATACCGGGGGACTGAAGCTTTCTTT | CASSPYRGTEAFF
TRBJ2-5 | TRBV18 | NA | NA | TGTGCCAGCTCCCCCATGGAGACCCAGTACTTC | CASSPMETQYF
TRBJ1-1 | TRBV29-1 | NA | NA | TGCAGCGCCGGGGAGGGGGGGGCGAACACTGAAGCTTTCTTT | CSAGEGGANTEAFF
TRBJ2-5 | TRBV7-2 | NA | few | TGTGCCAGCAGCTCCGGGATCGGGGAGACCCAGTACTTC | CASSSGIGETQYF
TRBJ1-5 | TRBV6-1 | TRBD1 | NA | TGTGCCAGCAGTGATGGGACAGGGTCGGGGAATCAGCCCCAGCATTTT | CASSDGTGSGNQPQHF
TRBJ1-5 | TRBV4-1 | TRBD1 | NA | TGCGCCAGCAGCCCCAGGGGGCTAGGACAGCCCCAGCATTTT | CASSPRGLGQPQHF
TRBJ2-3 | TRBV7-2 | NA | once | TGTGCCAGCAGCCCTCTTCACGGGATCGGGATCACAGATACGCAGTATTTT | CASSPLHGIGITDTQYF
TRBJ1-4 | TRBV11-2 | TRBD1 | NA | TGTGCCAGCAGCTTCCTTTCAGGGGGGGAAAAACTGTTTTTT | CASSFLSGGEKLFF
TRBJ2-3 | TRBV28 | TRBD1 | NA | TGTGCCAGCAGTTCCCCGCCGGGACAGGGGAGCACAGATACGCAGTATTTT | CASSSPPGQGSTDTQYF